This T cell receptor (beta chain) was obtained from a study of blood T cell repertoires in COVID-19. Looking at the study overall: Specimens from acute and convalescent COVID-19 originated in the United States, Italy and Spain. PBMCs, B-cell-depleted T cells, or T cells were the source of the cDNA or gDNA that made up the material.

This clone was recorded a few times. CDR3 length: 16 amino acids. In germline, CDR1 is SEHNR, CDR2 FQNEAQ (reference sequence). V lost 5 bases to trimming and J lost 4 bases, with 20 bases between them. In the original workflow: Estimation of nucleated cell counts was performed using reference gene primer amplification. Profiling relied on immunoSEQ multiplex PCR, and the TCRdb table lists in-frame clones only, not all of them. V, J and clone size derive from that table, while D and trimming were established from the DNA sequence. The repertoire consists of around 200,000 clones, with roughly 89% occurring once and the leading ten covering around 0.88%.

The J gene is TRBJ1-2, the V gene TRBV7-9; D possibly corresponds to TRBD1 (6 bases). The source material was peripheral blood. The clonotype was recovered from a woman between 18 and 30 years old who had recovered from COVID-19. In DNA, the CDR3 is TGTGCCAGCAGCGCACGGTTAGTTCAGGGGCGCTATGGCTACACCTTC. Protein sequence: CASSARLVQGRYGYTF. The whole variable domain, remainder taken from reference TRBV7-9 and TRBJ1-2, is DTGVSQNPRHKITKRGQNVTFRCDPISEHNRLYWYRQTLGQGPEFLTYFQNEAQLEKSRLLSDRFSAERPKGSFSTLEIQRTEQGDSAMYLCASSARLVQGRYGYTFGSGTRLTVV.